The 5 T cell receptor beta chains given below trace back to one sample, sequenced in a study of cytomegalovirus exposure and HLA in healthy donors. Vbeta (60) and Jbeta (13) primers were used in the PCR. The data were produced by immunoSEQ multiplex PCR, yet TCRdb's version contains in-frame clones alone and is incomplete. The data contain nearly 110,000 clones, roughly 70% of them singletons. Sequencing used PBMCs. These receptors all stem from a male donor in good health and CMV-seropositive.

This sequence joins TRBV10-3 and TRBJ2-7; D might be TRBD1 (7 bases). CDR1 and CDR2 from the germline V gene are ENHRY and SYGVKD. Between the trimmed V and J ends, which lost 8 bases and 0 bases, there was a span of 11 bases. This CDR3 spans 13 amino acids. The CDR3 DNA reads as TGTGCCATCGCGGGACAGAGCTCCTACGAGCAGTACTTC. This sequence encodes CAIAGQSSYEQYF.

CDR3 coding DNA: TGTGCCACCAGCAGAGTCGGTAGCGACTACGAGCAGTACTTC. Protein product: CATSRVGSDYEQYF. The genes are TRBV15 and TRBJ2-7, with D perhaps TRBD2 (5 bases). The V gene lost 1 base and the J gene lost 3 bases, with 10 bases spanning the gap. CDR1 and CDR2 from the germline V gene are LNHNV and YYDKDF (reference sequence). The CDR3 is made up of 14 amino acids. The complete variable domain, with remaining parts taken from reference TRBV15 and TRBJ2-7, reads DAMVIQNPRYQVTQFGKPVTLSCSQTLNHNVMYWYQQKSSQAPKLLFHYYDKDFNNEADTPDNFQSRRPNTSFCFLDIRSPGLGDTAMYLCATSRVGSDYEQYFGPGTRLTVT.

CDR3 coding DNA: TGCGCCAGCAGCGGGATGCCGGGGCAGCCCCAGCATTTT. Translation gives CASSGMPGQPQHF. The chain is built from TRBV5-1 and TRBJ1-5; D unresolved. Germline V gene lookup returns CDR1 SGHRS and CDR2 YFSETQ. Trimming cost V 4 bases and J 7 bases, with 12 bases left between them. This CDR3 has 13 residues.

The V and J genes are TRBV4-3 and TRBJ1-3; tentatively, D is TRBD1 (5 bases). The CDR3 loop spans 14 amino acids. Germline V gene data show CDR1 as LGHNA and CDR2 as YSLEER. V was pared by 0 bases and J by 9 bases, with 12 bases between. The CDR3 region is CASSQDSGGGTIYF. The CDR3 coding sequence is TGCGCCAGCAGCCAAGACTCTGGGGGAGGCACCATATATTTT.

The J gene is TRBJ2-1, the V gene TRBV7-9; no reliable D call. The CDR3 totals 15 residues. Between the trimmed V and J ends, which lost 5 bases and 0 bases, there was a span of 11 bases. Germline V gene lookup returns CDR1 SEHNR and CDR2 FQNEAQ (reference sequence). CDR3 sequence reads: CASSQWALSYNEQFF. The CDR3 DNA sequence: TGTGCCAGCAGCCAATGGGCCCTCTCCTACAATGAGCAGTTCTTC.